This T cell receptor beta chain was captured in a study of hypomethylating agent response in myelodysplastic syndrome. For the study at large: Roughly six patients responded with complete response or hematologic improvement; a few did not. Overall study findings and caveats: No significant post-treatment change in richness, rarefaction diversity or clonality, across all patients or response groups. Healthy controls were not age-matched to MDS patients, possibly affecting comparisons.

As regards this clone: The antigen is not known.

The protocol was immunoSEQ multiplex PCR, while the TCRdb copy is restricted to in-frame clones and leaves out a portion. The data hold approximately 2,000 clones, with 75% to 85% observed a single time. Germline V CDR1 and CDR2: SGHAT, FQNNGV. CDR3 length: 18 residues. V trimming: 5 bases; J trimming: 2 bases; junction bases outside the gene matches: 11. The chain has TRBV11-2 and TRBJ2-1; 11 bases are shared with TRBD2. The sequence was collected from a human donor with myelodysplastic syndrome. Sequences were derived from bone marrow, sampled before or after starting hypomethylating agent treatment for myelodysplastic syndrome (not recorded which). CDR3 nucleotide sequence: TGTGCCAGCAGCCCCTCAGATCATAGCGGGAGGGCCTACAATGAGCAGTTCTTC. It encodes CASSPSDHSGRAYNEQFF.